These T cell receptor beta chains were read from a single sample in a study of T cell changes during pregnancy in multiple sclerosis. Only in-frame clones appear in the TCRdb table, and some are missing; sequencing was by immunoSEQ multiplex PCR. The table has about 100,000 clones, roughly 92% seen once. The sequences come from peripheral blood, collected after pregnancy. These receptors were obtained from a female donor with multiple sclerosis, enrolled in a pregnancy study. CDR3s include the opening cysteine and the closing phenylalanine or tryptophan. D genes are given only for firm matches. Clone size is shown for a subset of rows, as once, few, many or a class of expanded clone.

V: TRBV6-6
D: TRBD1
size: -
J: TRBJ2-5
CDR3: CASSYLSDRAWETQYF
DNA: TGTGCCAGCAGTTACCTTTCGGACAGGGCATGGGAGACCCAGTACTTC

V: TRBV7-8
D: -
size: -
J: TRBJ1-4
CDR3: CASSLWSEKLFF
DNA: TGTGCCAGCAGCTTATGGAGTGAAAAACTGTTTTTT

V: TRBV19
D: TRBD1
size: -
J: TRBJ1-2
CDR3: CASSERDRAYYGYTF
DNA: TGTGCCAGTTCCGAAAGGGACAGGGCGTACTATGGCTACACCTTC

V: TRBV5-1
D: -
size: -
J: TRBJ2-7
CDR3: CASSPGTYEQYF
DNA: TGCGCCAGCAGTCCGGGTACCTACGAGCAGTACTTC

V: TRBV4-2
D: TRBD1
size: -
J: TRBJ2-3
CDR3: CASSTGTGVSTDTQYF
DNA: TGTGCCAGCAGCACTGGGACAGGAGTAAGCACAGATACGCAGTATTTT

V: TRBV19
D: -
size: -
J: TRBJ1-2
CDR3: CASSSTPGLGHYGYTF
DNA: TGTGCCAGTAGTAGTACCCCAGGGTTGGGGCACTATGGCTACACCTTC

V: TRBV9
D: -
size: few
J: TRBJ1-1
CDR3: CASSEGGRTTEAFF
DNA: TGTGCCAGCAGCGAAGGGGGTAGGACGACTGAAGCTTTCTTT

V: TRBV7-2
D: TRBD1
size: -
J: TRBJ1-1
CDR3: CASSLTGASNTEAFF
DNA: TGTGCCAGCAGCTTAACAGGGGCGAGCAACACTGAAGCTTTCTTT

V: TRBV5-8
D: TRBD1
size: once
J: TRBJ1-2
CDR3: CASSWAGTGRNYGYTF
DNA: TGTGCCAGCAGCTGGGCAGGGACAGGGAGGAACTATGGCTACACCTTC

V: TRBV6-5
D: -
size: -
J: TRBJ2-7
CDR3: CASSYRQGYEQYF
DNA: TGTGCCAGCAGTTACAGGCAGGGCTACGAGCAGTACTTC

V: TRBV9
D: TRBD2
size: -
J: TRBJ2-6
CDR3: CASSVLVMGGRGANVLTF
DNA: TGTGCCAGCAGCGTATTAGTTATGGGAGGGAGAGGGGCCAACGTCCTGACTTTC

V: TRBV19
D: TRBD2
size: -
J: TRBJ2-1
CDR3: CASSELANEQFF
DNA: TGTGCCAGTAGCGAACTAGCGAATGAGCAGTTCTTC

V: TRBV30
D: TRBD1
size: -
J: TRBJ1-5
CDR3: CAWSETGDLDQPQHF
DNA: TGTGCCTGGAGTGAGACAGGGGACCTCGATCAGCCCCAGCATTTT

V: TRBV19
D: -
size: -
J: TRBJ1-1
CDR3: CASSNGGGGAFF
DNA: TGTGCCAGTAGCAACGGGGGAGGGGGGGCTTTCTTT

V: TRBV5-8
D: -
size: medium-sized
J: TRBJ1-5
CDR3: CASSLYGDSNQPQHF
DNA: TGTGCCAGCAGCTTGTACGGAGATAGCAATCAGCCCCAGCATTTT

V: TRBV7-2
D: TRBD1
size: -
J: TRBJ1-5
CDR3: CASSLKQGNQPQHF
DNA: TGTGCCAGCAGCTTAAAACAGGGGAATCAGCCCCAGCATTTT

V: TRBV11-2
D: -
size: -
J: TRBJ1-1
CDR3: CASSFQMNTEAFF
DNA: TGTGCCAGCAGCTTCCAGATGAACACTGAAGCTTTCTTT

V: TRBV2
D: TRBD2
size: -
J: TRBJ2-1
CDR3: CASRPGLAGWEFF
DNA: TGTGCCAGCAGACCCGGACTAGCGGGTTGGGAGTTCTTC

V: TRBV19
D: -
size: once
J: TRBJ2-7
CDR3: CASSISADYEQYF
DNA: TGTGCCAGTAGTATATCTGCAGACTACGAGCAGTACTTC

V: TRBV6-6
D: TRBD1
size: -
J: TRBJ2-7
CDR3: CASGRDSSYEQYF
DNA: TGTGCCAGCGGCCGGGACAGCTCCTACGAGCAGTACTTC

V: TRBV7-9
D: -
size: -
J: TRBJ2-5
CDR3: CASSFRGGETQYF
DNA: TGTGCCAGCAGCTTCCGGGGAGGAGAGACCCAGTACTTC

V: TRBV6-5
D: -
size: once
J: TRBJ1-2
CDR3: CASSPRSGSYGYTF
DNA: TGTGCCAGCAGTCCCCGTTCGGGTAGCTATGGCTACACCTTC

V: TRBV18
D: -
size: -
J: TRBJ1-2
CDR3: CASSEQDAAGQF
DNA: TGTGCCAGCTCAGAACAGGATGCGGCCGGGCAATTC

V: TRBV4-1
D: TRBD1
size: -
J: TRBJ2-5
CDR3: CASSAARGGTETQYF
DNA: TGCGCCAGCAGCGCCGCACGAGGGGGCACGGAGACCCAGTACTTC

V: TRBV6-1
D: TRBD1
size: -
J: TRBJ1-6
CDR3: CASSESGQTYNSPLHF
DNA: TGTGCCAGCAGTGAATCGGGACAGACCTATAATTCACCCCTCCACTTT

V: TRBV6-6
D: -
size: once
J: TRBJ2-5
CDR3: CASSYPEGGETQYF
DNA: TGTGCCAGCAGTTACCCCGAGGGCGGAGAGACCCAGTACTTC

V: TRBV19
D: TRBD1
size: -
J: TRBJ2-7
CDR3: CASRGQGTNEQYF
DNA: TGTGCCAGTAGGGGACAGGGGACGAACGAGCAGTACTTC

V: TRBV6-5
D: -
size: -
J: TRBJ1-1
CDR3: CASSSGTRGYF
DNA: TGTGCCAGCAGTTCCGGGACAAGAGGGTACTTT

V: TRBV7-2
D: -
size: -
J: TRBJ1-4
CDR3: CASSLETGRLEKLFF
DNA: TGTGCCAGCAGCTTAGAAACAGGGCGGCTCGAAAAACTGTTTTTT

V: TRBV2
D: -
size: -
J: TRBJ1-1
CDR3: CATQQGLNTEAFF
DNA: TGTGCCACCCAACAGGGCTTGAACACTGAAGCTTTCTTT

V: TRBV6-5
D: -
size: -
J: TRBJ2-5
CDR3: CASSYGQGGETQYF
DNA: TGTGCCAGCAGTTACGGGCAGGGTGGAGAGACCCAGTACTTC